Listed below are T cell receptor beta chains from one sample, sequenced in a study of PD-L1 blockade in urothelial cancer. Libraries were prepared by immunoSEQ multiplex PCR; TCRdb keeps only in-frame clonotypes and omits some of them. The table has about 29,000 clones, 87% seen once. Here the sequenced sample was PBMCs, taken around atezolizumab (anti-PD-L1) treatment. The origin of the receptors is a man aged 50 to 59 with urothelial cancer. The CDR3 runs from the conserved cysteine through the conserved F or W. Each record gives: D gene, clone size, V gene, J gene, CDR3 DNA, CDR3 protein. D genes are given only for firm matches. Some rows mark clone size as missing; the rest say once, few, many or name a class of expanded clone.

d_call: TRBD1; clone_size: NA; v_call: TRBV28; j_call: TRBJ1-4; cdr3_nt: TGTGCCAGCATAGACAGGGGGCGGAGTGAAAAACTGTTTTTT; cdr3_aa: CASIDRGRSEKLFF
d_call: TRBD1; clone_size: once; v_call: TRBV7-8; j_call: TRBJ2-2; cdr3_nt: TGTGCCAGCAGCCGGGGACAGATGAACACCGGGGAGCTGTTTTTT; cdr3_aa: CASSRGQMNTGELFF
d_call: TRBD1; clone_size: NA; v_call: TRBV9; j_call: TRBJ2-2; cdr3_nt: TGTGCCAGCAGCGCACAGGGGGCCGGCGGGGAGCTGTTTTTT; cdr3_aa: CASSAQGAGGELFF
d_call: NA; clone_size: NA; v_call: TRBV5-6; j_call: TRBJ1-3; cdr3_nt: TGTGCCAGCAGCTCCAGGGGCGCCGGGCTTGGAGACACCATATATTTT; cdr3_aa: CASSSRGAGLGDTIYF
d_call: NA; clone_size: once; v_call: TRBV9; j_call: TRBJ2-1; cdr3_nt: TGTGCCAGCAGTCGGCTGGAGCGGGTCGACAATGAGCAGTTCTTC; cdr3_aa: CASSRLERVDNEQFF
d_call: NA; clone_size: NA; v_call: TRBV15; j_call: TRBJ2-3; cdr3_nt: TGTGCCACCAGCAGCGGGATCACAGATACGCAGTATTTT; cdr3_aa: CATSSGITDTQYF
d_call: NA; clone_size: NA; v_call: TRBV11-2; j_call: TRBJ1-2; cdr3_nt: TGTGCCAGCAGCCAAATGACGGGAACCTATGGCTACACCTTC; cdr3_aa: CASSQMTGTYGYTF
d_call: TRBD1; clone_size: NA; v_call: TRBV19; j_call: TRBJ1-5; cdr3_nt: TGTGCCAGTAGTGTGACAGGGTACAATCAGCCCCAGCATTTT; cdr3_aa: CASSVTGYNQPQHF
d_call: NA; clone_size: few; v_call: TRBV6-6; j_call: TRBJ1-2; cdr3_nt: TGTGCCAGCAGTGCCAGTGGCTATGGCTACACCTTC; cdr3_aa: CASSASGYGYTF
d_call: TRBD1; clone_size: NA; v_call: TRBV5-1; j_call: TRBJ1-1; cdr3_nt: TGCGCCAGCAGCTTAGATGGACAGGGGCGTGGAGCTTTCTTT; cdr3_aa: CASSLDGQGRGAFF
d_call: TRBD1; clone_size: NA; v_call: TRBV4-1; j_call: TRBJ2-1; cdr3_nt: TGCGCCAGCAGCCAACTTCCGACAGGGGCGAATGAGCAGTTCTTC; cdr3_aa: CASSQLPTGANEQFF
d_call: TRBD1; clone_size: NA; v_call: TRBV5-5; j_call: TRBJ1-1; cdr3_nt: TGTGCCAGCAGCCTCGGGGCAGGGGGGACTGAAGCTTTCTTT; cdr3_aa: CASSLGAGGTEAFF
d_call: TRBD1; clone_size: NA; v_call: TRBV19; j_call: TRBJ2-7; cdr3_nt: TGTGCCACTAAGATCGGACAGGGGGCTTACGAGCAGTACTTC; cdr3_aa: CATKIGQGAYEQYF
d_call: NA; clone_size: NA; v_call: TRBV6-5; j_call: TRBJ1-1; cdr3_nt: TGTGCCAGCAGTTACTCGATAGCCAGGGGGAACACTGAAGCTTTCTTT; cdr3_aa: CASSYSIARGNTEAFF
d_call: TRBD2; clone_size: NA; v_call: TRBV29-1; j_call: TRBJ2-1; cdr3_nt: TGCAGCGTTGATAGGACTAGCGGGAGGGCCAGATCCTACAATGAGCAGTTCTTC; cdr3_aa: CSVDRTSGRARSYNEQFF
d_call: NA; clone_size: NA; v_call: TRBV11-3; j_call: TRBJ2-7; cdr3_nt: TGTGCCAGCAGCTCGAGACCGGGACTCTCGGAGCAGTACTTC; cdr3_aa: CASSSRPGLSEQYF
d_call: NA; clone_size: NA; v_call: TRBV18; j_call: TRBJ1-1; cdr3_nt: TGTGCCAGCTCAGAACAAGGGGGTAGGACTGAAGCTTTCTTT; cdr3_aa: CASSEQGGRTEAFF
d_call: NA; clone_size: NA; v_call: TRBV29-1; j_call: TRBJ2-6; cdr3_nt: TGCAGCGTTGAGACAGGTCGTTGGGGGGCCAACGTCCTGACTTTC; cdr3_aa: CSVETGRWGANVLTF
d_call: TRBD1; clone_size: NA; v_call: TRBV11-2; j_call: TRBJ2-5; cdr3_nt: TGTGCCAGCAGCTGGGACAGGGGAAGAGAAGCCCAGTACTTC; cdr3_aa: CASSWDRGREAQYF
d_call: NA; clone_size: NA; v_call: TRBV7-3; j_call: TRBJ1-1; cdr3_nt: TGTGCCAGCAGCTTAACGGGAAGGGGAAACACTGAAGCTTTCTTT; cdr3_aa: CASSLTGRGNTEAFF
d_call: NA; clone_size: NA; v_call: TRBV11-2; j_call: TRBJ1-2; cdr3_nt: TGTGCCAGCAGCTTAGCGCCACAGGGATCTGGCTACACCTTC; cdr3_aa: CASSLAPQGSGYTF
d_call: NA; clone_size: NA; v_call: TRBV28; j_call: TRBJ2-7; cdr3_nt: TGTGCCAGCGAGGACACAACTTACGAGCAGTACTTC; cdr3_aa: CASEDTTYEQYF
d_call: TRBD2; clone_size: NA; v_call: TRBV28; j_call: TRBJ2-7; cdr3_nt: TGTGCCAGCAGCTCGAAATTGGGGAGGGACTACGAGCAGTACTTC; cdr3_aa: CASSSKLGRDYEQYF
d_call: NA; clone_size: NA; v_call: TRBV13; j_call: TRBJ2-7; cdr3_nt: TGTGCCAGCAGCTCGACGCGGTTTAGGACTCCCGACTCCTACGAGCAGTACTTC; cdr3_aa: CASSSTRFRTPDSYEQYF
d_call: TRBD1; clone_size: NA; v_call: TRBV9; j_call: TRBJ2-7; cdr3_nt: TGTGCCAGCGGGACAGGGGGCTACGAGCAGTACTTC; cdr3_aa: CASGTGGYEQYF
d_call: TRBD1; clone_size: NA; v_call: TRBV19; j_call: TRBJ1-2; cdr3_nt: TGTGCCAGTAGTATCCGGACAGGGACTAACTATGGCTACACCTTC; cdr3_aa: CASSIRTGTNYGYTF
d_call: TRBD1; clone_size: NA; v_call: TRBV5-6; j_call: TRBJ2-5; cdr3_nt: TGTGCCAGCAGCAACAGGGGGTGGGAGACCCAGTACTTC; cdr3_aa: CASSNRGWETQYF
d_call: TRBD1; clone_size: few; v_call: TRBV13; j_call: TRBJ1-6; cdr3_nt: TGTGCCAGCAGCCAACAGGGGGTCAGTTCACCCCTCCACTTT; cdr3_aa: CASSQQGVSSPLHF
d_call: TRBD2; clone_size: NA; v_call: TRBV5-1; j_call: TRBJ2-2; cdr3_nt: TGCGCCAGCAGCTTGGCCCTAACTAGCGGGTTCGTCGGGGAGCTGTTTTTT; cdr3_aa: CASSLALTSGFVGELFF
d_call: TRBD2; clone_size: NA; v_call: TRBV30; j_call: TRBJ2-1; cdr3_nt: TGTGCCTGGAGTGGCGGGAGGGTTGCGTTCTTC; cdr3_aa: CAWSGGRVAFF
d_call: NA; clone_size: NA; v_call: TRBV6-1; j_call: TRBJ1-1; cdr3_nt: TGTGCCAGCAGTGAGAGAGAGAACACTGAAGCTTTCTTT; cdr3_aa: CASSERENTEAFF
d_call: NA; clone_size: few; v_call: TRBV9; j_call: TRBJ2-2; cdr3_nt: TGTGCCAGCAGCGCGGACAGTATTTCAACCGGGGAGCTGTTTTTT; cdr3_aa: CASSADSISTGELFF
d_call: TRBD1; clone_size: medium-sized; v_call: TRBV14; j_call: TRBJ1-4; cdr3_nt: TGTGCCAGCAGCCAAGATCTGGGACAGGGGAACGAAAAACTGTTTTTT; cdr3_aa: CASSQDLGQGNEKLFF
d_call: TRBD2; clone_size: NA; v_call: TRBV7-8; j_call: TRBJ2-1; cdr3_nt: TGTGCCAGCAGCTTACCGGGACTAGCGGGACTATACAATGAGCAGTTCTTC; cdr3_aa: CASSLPGLAGLYNEQFF
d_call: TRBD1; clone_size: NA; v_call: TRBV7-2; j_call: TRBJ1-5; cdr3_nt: TGTGCCAGCAGCTCCCGGACAGGGGAAGGCAATCAGCCCCAGCATTTT; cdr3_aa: CASSSRTGEGNQPQHF
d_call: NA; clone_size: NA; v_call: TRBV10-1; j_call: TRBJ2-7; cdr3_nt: TGCGCCAGCAGTGAGAGAGGATCACAATTTGCCTACGAGCAGTACTTC; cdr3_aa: CASSERGSQFAYEQYF
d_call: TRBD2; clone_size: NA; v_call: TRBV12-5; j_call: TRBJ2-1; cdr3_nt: TGTGCTAGTGGTTTGGTACTCGTCGGGAGGGGTGCGGAAGAGCAGTTCTTC; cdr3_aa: CASGLVLVGRGAEEQFF
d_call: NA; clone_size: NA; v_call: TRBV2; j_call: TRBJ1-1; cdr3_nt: TGTGCCAGCGCTAGGGGGAACACTGAAGCTTTCTTT; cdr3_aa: CASARGNTEAFF
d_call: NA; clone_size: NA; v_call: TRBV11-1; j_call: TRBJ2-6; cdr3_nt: TGTGCCAGCAGCTTAAGAGGAAGCTCTGGGGCCAACGTCCTGACTTTC; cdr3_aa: CASSLRGSSGANVLTF
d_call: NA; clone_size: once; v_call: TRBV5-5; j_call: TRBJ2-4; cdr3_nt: TGTGCCAGCAGCTTGACCCCGGGTCTAGAGGGCAAAAACATTCAGTACTTC; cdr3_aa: CASSLTPGLEGKNIQYF
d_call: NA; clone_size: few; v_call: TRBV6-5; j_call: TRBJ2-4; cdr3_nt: TGTGCCAGCAGCCTAAGCGTGGGAGCGCGCAACATTCAGTACTTC; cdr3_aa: CASSLSVGARNIQYF
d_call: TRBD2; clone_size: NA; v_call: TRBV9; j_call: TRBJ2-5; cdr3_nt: TGTGCCAGCAGCGTAGCGGGGGGTCAAGAGACCCAGTACTTC; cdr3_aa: CASSVAGGQETQYF
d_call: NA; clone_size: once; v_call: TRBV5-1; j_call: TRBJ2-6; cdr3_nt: TGCGCCAGCAGCTTGGCACAAGTCAACGTCCTGACTTTC; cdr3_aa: CASSLAQVNVLTF
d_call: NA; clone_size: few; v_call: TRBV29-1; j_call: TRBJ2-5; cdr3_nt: TGCAGCGGCGATGGGGGGGCCGGGACCCAGTACTTC; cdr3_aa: CSGDGGAGTQYF
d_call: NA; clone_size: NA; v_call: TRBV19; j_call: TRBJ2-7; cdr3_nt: TGTGCCAGTAGTAATCAGGGATCCTACGAGCAGTACTTC; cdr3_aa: CASSNQGSYEQYF
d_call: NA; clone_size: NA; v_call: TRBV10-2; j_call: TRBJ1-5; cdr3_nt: TGCGCCAGCAGGCCAGAACAGAATCAGCCCCAGCATTTT; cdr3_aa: CASRPEQNQPQHF
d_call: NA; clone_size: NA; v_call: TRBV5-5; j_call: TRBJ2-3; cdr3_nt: TGTGCCAGCAGCGTAGATACAGATACGCAGTATTTT; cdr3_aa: CASSVDTDTQYF
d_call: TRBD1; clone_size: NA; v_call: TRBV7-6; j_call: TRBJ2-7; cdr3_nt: TGTGCCAGCAGCGTCACGGGACAGGGGGCCAACGAGCAGTACTTC; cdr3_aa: CASSVTGQGANEQYF
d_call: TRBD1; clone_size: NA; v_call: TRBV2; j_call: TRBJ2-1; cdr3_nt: TGTGCCACCCCGGACAGGAGGAACAATGAGCAGTTCTTC; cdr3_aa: CATPDRRNNEQFF
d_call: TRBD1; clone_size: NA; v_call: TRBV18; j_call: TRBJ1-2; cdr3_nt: TGTGCCAGCTCACTCGGGACAGGTTGGGACTATGGCTACACCTTC; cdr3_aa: CASSLGTGWDYGYTF
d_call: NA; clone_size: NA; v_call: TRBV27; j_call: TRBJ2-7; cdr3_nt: TGTGCCAGCAGTTTAGGTGGCCCAGCGTATTCCTACGAGCAGTACTTC; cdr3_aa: CASSLGGPAYSYEQYF
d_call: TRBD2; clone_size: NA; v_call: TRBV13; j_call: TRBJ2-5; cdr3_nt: TGTGCCAGCAGCCAAGGTCCGGGGGGCCAAGAGACCCAGTACTTC; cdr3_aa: CASSQGPGGQETQYF
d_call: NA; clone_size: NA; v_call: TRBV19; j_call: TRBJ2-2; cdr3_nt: TGTGCCAGTAGTACCCAGGGGCACGGGGAGCTGTTTTTT; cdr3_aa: CASSTQGHGELFF
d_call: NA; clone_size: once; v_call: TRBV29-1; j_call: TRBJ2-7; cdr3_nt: TGCAGCGCCCGTATCCCCCGACAAGGGGCTTGGTACGAGCAGTACTTC; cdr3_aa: CSARIPRQGAWYEQYF
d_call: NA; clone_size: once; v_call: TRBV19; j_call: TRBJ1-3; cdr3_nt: TGTGCCAGTAGTATCAACCGCGATACCATACGGGACACCATATATTTT; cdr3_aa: CASSINRDTIRDTIYF